This TCR beta chain was documented in a study of shared clonotypes between healthy human individuals. For the study at large: Three CD4 naive, three CD4 memory, two CD8 naive and one CD8 memory plate were used per donor.

About this clone: The antigen is not known.

Study-level findings and limits: There were few donors, and this limited the genetic and exposure-history diversity represented. Shared across a few donors were around 5% of the naive CD4 clonotypes.

Original handling: Filtering differed since immunoSEQ provided only junctions, with no quality scores. TCRdb keeps only in-frame clones here, not all; method: immunoSEQ multiplex PCR. For V, J and clone size, that table is used; D and trimming come from the DNA. The top ten hold more than 0.12% of the sample, which has millions of clones, approximately 94% seen once. The clonotype was recovered from a man younger than 35 in good health. Sequencing used naive CD4+ T cells sorted from blood. Subset described: CD45RA+ positively selected.

The CDR3 here is CASSGQGKAYEQYF. CDR3 coding DNA: TGTGCCAGTTCCGGACAGGGGAAAGCCTACGAGCAGTACTTC. This chain joins TRBV19 and TRBJ2-7; 9 positions agree with TRBD1. J lost 2 bases, V lost 8 bases, and 7 bases had no gene match. The CDR3 runs 14 residues. CDR1 is LNHDA, CDR2 SQIVND, per germline (reference sequence).